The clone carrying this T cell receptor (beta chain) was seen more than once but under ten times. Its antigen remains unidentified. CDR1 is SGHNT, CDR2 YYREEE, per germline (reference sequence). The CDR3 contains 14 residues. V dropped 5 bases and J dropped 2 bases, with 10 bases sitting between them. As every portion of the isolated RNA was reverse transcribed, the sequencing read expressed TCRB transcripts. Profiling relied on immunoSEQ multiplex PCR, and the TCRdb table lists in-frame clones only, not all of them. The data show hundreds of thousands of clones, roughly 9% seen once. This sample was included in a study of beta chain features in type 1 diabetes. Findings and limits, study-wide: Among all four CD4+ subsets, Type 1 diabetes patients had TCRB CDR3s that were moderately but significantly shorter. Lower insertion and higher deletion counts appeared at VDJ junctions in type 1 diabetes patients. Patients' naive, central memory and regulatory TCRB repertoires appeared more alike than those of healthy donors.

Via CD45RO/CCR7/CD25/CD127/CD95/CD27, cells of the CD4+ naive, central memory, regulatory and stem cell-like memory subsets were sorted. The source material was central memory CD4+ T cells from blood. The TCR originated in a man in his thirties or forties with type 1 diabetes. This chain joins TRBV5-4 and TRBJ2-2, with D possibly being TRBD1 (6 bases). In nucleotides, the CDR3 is TGTGCCAGCAGTCAGGACAGAAACACCGGGGAGCTGTTTTTT. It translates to CASSQDRNTGELFF.